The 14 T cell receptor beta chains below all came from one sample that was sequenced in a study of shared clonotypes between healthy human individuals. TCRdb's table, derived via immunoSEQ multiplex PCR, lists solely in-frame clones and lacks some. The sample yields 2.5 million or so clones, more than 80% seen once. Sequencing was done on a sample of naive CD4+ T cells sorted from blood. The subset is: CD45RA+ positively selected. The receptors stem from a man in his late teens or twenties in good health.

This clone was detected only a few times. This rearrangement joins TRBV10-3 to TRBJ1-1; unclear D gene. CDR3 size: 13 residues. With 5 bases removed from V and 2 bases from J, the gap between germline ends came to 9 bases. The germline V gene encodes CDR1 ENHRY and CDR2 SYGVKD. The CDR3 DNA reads TGTGCCATCAGTCAGGAGCCCAACACTGAAGCTTTCTTT. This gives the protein CAISQEPNTEAFF.

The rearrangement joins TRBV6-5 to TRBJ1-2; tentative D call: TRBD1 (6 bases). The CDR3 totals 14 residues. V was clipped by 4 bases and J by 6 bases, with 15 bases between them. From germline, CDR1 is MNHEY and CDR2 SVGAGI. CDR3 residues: CASSLSQGGDGYTF. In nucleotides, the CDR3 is TGTGCCAGCAGTTTGTCACAGGGTGGCGATGGCTACACCTTC.

The CDR3 DNA follows: TGTGCCAGCAGCCCCCCCTGGACTAGCTGGAATGAGCAGTTCTTC. Translating gives CASSPPWTSWNEQFF. The V gene is TRBV9, the J gene TRBJ2-1, with TRBD2 matching over 8 bases. The CDR3 contains 15 residues. V lost 4 bases to trimming and J lost 7 bases; unmatched junction nucleotides: 10. The germline V gene encodes CDR1 SGDLS and CDR2 YYNGEE.

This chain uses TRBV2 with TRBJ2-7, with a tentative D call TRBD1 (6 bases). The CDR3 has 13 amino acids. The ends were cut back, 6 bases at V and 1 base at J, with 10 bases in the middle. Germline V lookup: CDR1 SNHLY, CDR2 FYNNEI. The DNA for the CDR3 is TGTGCCAGCAGGGTGACAGGTTCCTACGAGCAGTACTTC. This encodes CASRVTGSYEQYF.

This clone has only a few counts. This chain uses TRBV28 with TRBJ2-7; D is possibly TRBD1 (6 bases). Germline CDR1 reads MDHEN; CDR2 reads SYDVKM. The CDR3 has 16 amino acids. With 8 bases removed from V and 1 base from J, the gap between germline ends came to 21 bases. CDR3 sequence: CASGLYLTGISYEQYF. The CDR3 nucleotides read TGTGCCAGCGGACTCTATCTAACAGGGATTTCCTACGAGCAGTACTTC.

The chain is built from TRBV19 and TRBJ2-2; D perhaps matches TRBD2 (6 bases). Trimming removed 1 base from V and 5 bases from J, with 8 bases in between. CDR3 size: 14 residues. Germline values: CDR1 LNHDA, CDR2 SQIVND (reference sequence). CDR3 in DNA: TGTGCCAGTAGTATAGGGGACTTAACCGGGGAGCTGTTTTTT. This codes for CASSIGDLTGELFF. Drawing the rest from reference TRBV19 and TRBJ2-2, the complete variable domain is DGGITQSPKYLFRKEGQNVTLSCEQNLNHDAMYWYRQDPGQGLRLIYYSQIVNDFQKGDIAEGYSVSREKKESFPLTVTSAQKNPTAFYLCASSIGDLTGELFFGEGSRLTVL.

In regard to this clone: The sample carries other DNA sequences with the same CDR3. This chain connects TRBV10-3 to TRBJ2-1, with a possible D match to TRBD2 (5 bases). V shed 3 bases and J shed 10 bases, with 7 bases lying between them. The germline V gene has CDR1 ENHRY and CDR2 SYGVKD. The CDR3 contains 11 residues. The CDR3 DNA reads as TGTGCCATCAGTGAACTAGGGGAGCAGTTCTTC. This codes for CAISELGEQFF.

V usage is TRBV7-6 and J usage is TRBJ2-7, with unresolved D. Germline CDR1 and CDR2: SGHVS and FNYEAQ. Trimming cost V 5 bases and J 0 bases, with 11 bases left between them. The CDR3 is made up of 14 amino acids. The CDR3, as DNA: TGTGCCAGCAGCCCAACCGGGTCCTCCTACGAGCAGTACTTC. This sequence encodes CASSPTGSSYEQYF. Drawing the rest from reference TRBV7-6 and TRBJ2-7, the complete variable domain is GAGVSQSPRYKVTKRGQDVALRCDPISGHVSLYWYRQALGQGPEFLTYFNYEAQQDKSGLPNDRFSAERPEGSISTLTIQRTEQRDSAMYRCASSPTGSSYEQYFGPGTRLTVT.

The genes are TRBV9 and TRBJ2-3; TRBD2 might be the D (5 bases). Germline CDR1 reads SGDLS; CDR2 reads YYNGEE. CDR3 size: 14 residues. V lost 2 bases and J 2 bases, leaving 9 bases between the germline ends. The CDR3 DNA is TGTGCCAGCAGCGTCGGGGAGTACACAGATACGCAGTATTTT. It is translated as CASSVGEYTDTQYF. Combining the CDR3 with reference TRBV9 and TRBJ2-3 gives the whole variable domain DSGVTQTPKHLITATGQRVTLRCSPRSGDLSVYWYQQSLDQGLQFLIQYYNGEERAKGNILERFSAQQFPDLHSELNLSSLELGDSALYFCASSVGEYTDTQYFGPGTRLTVL.

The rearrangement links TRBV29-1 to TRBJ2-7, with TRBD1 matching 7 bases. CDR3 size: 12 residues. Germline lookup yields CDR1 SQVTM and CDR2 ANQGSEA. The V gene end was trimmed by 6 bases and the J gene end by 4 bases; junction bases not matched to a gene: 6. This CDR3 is CSVRTGSYEQYF. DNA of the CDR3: TGCAGCGTCCGGACAGGCTCGTACGAGCAGTACTTC.

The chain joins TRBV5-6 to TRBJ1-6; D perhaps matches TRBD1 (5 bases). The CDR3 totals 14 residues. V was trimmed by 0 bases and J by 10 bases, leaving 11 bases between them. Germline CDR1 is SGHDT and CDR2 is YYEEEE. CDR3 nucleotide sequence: TGTGCCAGCAGCTTGGGAGGGGTTCGGTCACCCCTCCACTTT. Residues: CASSLGGVRSPLHF.

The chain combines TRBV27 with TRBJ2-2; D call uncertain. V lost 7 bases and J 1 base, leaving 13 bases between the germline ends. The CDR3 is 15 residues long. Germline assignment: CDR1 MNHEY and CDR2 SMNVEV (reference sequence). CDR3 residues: CASTARYLNTGELFF. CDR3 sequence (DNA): TGTGCCAGCACTGCCCGGTACCTGAACACCGGGGAGCTGTTTTTT.

The CDR3 is CSVRGLAGSYEQYF. CDR3 nucleotides: TGCAGCGTCAGAGGACTAGCGGGATCCTACGAGCAGTACTTC. The chain links TRBV29-1 to TRBJ2-7, with TRBD2 matching over 12 bases. This CDR3 has 14 residues. The V and J ends lost 6 bases and 1 base, in that order; junction bases with no gene match: 4. CDR1 is SQVTM, CDR2 ANQGSEA, per germline.

The CDR3 nucleotides read TGTGCCACCTCAACAGGGCGAATGTACGAGCAGTACTTC. This gives the protein CATSTGRMYEQYF. J is TRBJ2-7 and V is TRBV2; D is possibly TRBD1 (6 bases). The CDR3 covers 13 residues. Germline V lookup: CDR1 SNHLY, CDR2 FYNNEI. The germline V and J ends were trimmed by 10 bases and 4 bases, with 17 bases remaining between them.